This entry lists 27 T cell receptor beta chains sequenced from one sample in a study of control samples from healthy donors and cancer patients. TCRdb's table, derived via immunoSEQ multiplex PCR, lists solely in-frame clones and lacks some. There are about 80,000 clones in the sample; 70% to 85% occur only once, and around a tenth lies in the top ten. Specimen: PBMCs. These receptor sequences come from a man between 60 and 75 years old with head and neck cancer.

J is TRBJ1-5 and V is TRBV10-3; D is possibly TRBD1 (5 bases). The V end lost 4 bases, the J end lost 7 bases, and 17 bases lay between the germline ends. Germline V gene sequence: CDR1 ENHRY, CDR2 SYGVKD. The CDR3 extends over 15 amino acids. The CDR3, as DNA: TGTGCCATCAGTGCCGGCAGGGAAAGGGGCCAGCCCCAGCATTTT. It codes for CAISAGRERGQPQHF.

This chain joins TRBV19 and TRBJ1-4; 10 bases map to TRBD1. V gave up 5 bases and J gave up 7 bases; unmatched junction bases: 7. This CDR3 has 15 residues. Germline-derived CDR1 and CDR2 are LNHDA and SQIVND (reference sequence). In DNA form, the CDR3 reads TGTGCCAGTAGTGTGGGGACAGGGGTCGGTGAAAAACTGTTTTTT. This encodes CASSVGTGVGEKLFF. Variable domain in full (rest from reference TRBV19 and TRBJ1-4): DGGITQSPKYLFRKEGQNVTLSCEQNLNHDAMYWYRQDPGQGLRLIYYSQIVNDFQKGDIAEGYSVSREKKESFPLTVTSAQKNPTAFYLCASSVGTGVGEKLFFGSGTQLSVL.

A remark on this clone: Additional DNA sequences in this sample encode the identical CDR3. This rearrangement joins TRBV7-6 to TRBJ2-6, with 9 bases lining up with TRBD1. CDR1 is SGHVS, CDR2 FNYEAQ, per germline. V lost 4 bases, J lost 3 bases, and 10 bases stayed unmatched. This CDR3 spans 18 amino acids. CDR3 DNA sequence: TGTGCCAGCAGCTCAAGACAGGGGGGACCTCTTGGGGCCAACGTCCTGACTTTC. This translates into CASSSRQGGPLGANVLTF.

V gene TRBV28 combines with J gene TRBJ2-7, with a tentative D call TRBD1 (5 bases). The CDR3 runs to 14 residues. CDR1 and CDR2 (germline): MDHEN, SYDVKM. V gave up 4 bases and J gave up 3 bases, with 13 bases separating them. Written as DNA, the CDR3 is TGTGCCAGCAGTTACCCACAGGACAACTACGAGCAGTACTTC. Translation: CASSYPQDNYEQYF.

The chain couples TRBV7-9 to TRBJ2-3, with TRBD1 matching over 10 bases. The junction had 6 bases not matched to a gene; V was cut back by 5 bases and J by 7 bases. Germline CDR1 and CDR2: SEHNR and FQNEAQ (reference sequence). The CDR3 totals 14 residues. The CDR3 spells CASSPGTGAHTQYF. Written as DNA, the CDR3 is TGTGCCAGCAGCCCCGGGACAGGGGCTCATACGCAGTATTTT.

The rearrangement uses TRBV5-1 and TRBJ2-5; 10 nucleotides line up with TRBD1. CDR1 and CDR2 (germline): SGHRS, YFSETQ. The CDR3 runs to 14 residues. V lost 3 bases to trimming and J lost 4 bases; unmatched junction nucleotides: 3. The CDR3 coding sequence is TGCGCCAGCAGCTCCCGGACAGGGGGAGAGACCCAGTACTTC. Its translation is CASSSRTGGETQYF.

This clone showed up just a few times. The chain combines TRBV5-1 with TRBJ2-1; unclear D gene. This CDR3 spans 15 amino acids. The germline V gene has CDR1 SGHRS and CDR2 YFSETQ. The V gene lost 4 bases and the J gene lost 7 bases, with 18 bases spanning the gap. In nucleotides, the CDR3 is TGCGCCAGCAGCAGTGACGTCTCGTTACGGAATGAGCAGTTCTTC. This sequence encodes CASSSDVSLRNEQFF.

The chain employs TRBV29-1 and TRBJ2-7, with D unresolved. The V end was cut by 4 bases, the J end by 6 bases, with 7 bases between. CDR3 length: 10 residues. Germline CDR1 and CDR2: SQVTM and ANQGSEA. The CDR3 sequence: CSVGNAEQYF. CDR3 sequence (DNA): TGCAGCGTTGGGAACGCCGAGCAGTACTTC.

The chain combines TRBV7-9 with TRBJ2-5, with 7 bases aligning to TRBD2. Looked up from germline, CDR1 is SEHNR and CDR2 is FQNEAQ (reference sequence). The V gene end was trimmed by 5 bases and the J gene end by 5 bases; junction bases not matched to a gene: 5. The CDR3 contains 13 residues. The CDR3 sequence: CASSLNGGETQYF. CDR3 DNA sequence: TGTGCCAGCAGCCTAAACGGGGGGGAGACCCAGTACTTC.

The chain couples TRBV27 to TRBJ1-6, with D possibly matching TRBD1 (5 bases). Germline V gene data show CDR1 as MNHEY and CDR2 as SMNVEV (reference sequence). The CDR3 contains 14 residues. V was trimmed by 4 bases and J by 7 bases, leaving 11 bases between them. The CDR3 DNA is TGTGCCAGCAGTTATGGGGGAGCCAATTCACCCCTCCACTTT. This encodes CASSYGGANSPLHF.

The chain joins TRBV19 to TRBJ2-3; D may be TRBD1 (7 bases). This CDR3 comprises 17 residues. Per germline, CDR1 LNHDA and CDR2 SQIVND (reference sequence). V was clipped by 3 bases and J by 3 bases, with 19 bases between them. The CDR3 protein is CASSIVPGGTGTDTQYF. The CDR3 nucleotides are TGTGCCAGTAGTATTGTCCCAGGGGGGACTGGGACAGATACGCAGTATTTT. The full variable domain, completed using reference TRBV19 and TRBJ2-3, is DGGITQSPKYLFRKEGQNVTLSCEQNLNHDAMYWYRQDPGQGLRLIYYSQIVNDFQKGDIAEGYSVSREKKESFPLTVTSAQKNPTAFYLCASSIVPGGTGTDTQYFGPGTRLTVL.

This clone was seen many times. The gene calls are TRBV11-2 and TRBJ1-6, with a possible D match to TRBD1 (5 bases). This CDR3 has 16 residues. The germline V gene encodes CDR1 SGHAT and CDR2 FQNNGV. V lost 3 bases to trimming and J lost 8 bases, with 17 bases between them. CDR3: CASSLGEWHGDSPLHF. CDR3 nucleotides: TGTGCCAGCAGCTTGGGGGAGTGGCACGGGGATTCACCCCTCCACTTT.

This chain links TRBV7-9 with TRBJ2-1, with 7 bases that match TRBD2. V shed 0 bases and J 8 bases; nucleotides not matched to a gene: 4. The germline CDR1 and CDR2 sequences are SEHNR and FQNEAQ (reference sequence). This CDR3 comprises 14 residues. This CDR3 is CASSLAGGPYEQFF. The CDR3 DNA sequence: TGTGCCAGCAGCTTAGCGGGAGGGCCATATGAGCAGTTCTTC.

J is TRBJ2-1 and V is TRBV6-5; D is perhaps TRBD2 (5 bases). Trimming cost V 0 bases and J 6 bases, with 9 bases left between them. This CDR3 contains 14 residues. Germline assignment: CDR1 MNHEY and CDR2 SVGAGI. Here the CDR3 DNA reads TGTGCCAGCAGTTACTCGAATCGGGGCAATGAGCAGTTCTTC. Translating gives CASSYSNRGNEQFF.

This rearrangement joins TRBV6-5 to TRBJ1-6, with TRBD1 as a possible D gene (5 bases). The V gene's germline CDR1 is MNHEY and CDR2 SVGAGI. This CDR3 region has 14 residues. The V end lost 2 bases, the J end lost 8 bases, and 10 bases lay between the germline ends. CDR3 amino acids: CASSYEGWDSPLHF. The CDR3 DNA reads as TGTGCCAGCAGTTACGAGGGGTGGGATTCACCCCTCCACTTT.

The chain combines TRBV5-5 with TRBJ2-4, with 16 bases identical to TRBD2. Trimming removed 4 bases from V and 5 bases from J; junction bases left unmatched: 3. Germline V CDR1 and CDR2: SGHKS, YYEKEE (reference sequence). The CDR3 is 16 amino acids. CDR3 region: CASSGTSGRAQNIQYF. DNA for the CDR3: TGTGCCAGCAGCGGGACTAGCGGGAGGGCACAAAACATTCAGTACTTC.

V and J are TRBV6-5 and TRBJ1-6; no clear D gene. The ends were cut back, 8 bases at V and 10 bases at J, with 18 bases in the middle. Per germline, CDR1 MNHEY and CDR2 SVGAGI. This CDR3 contains 14 residues. In DNA, the CDR3 is TGTGCCAGCCGTCTGTCGGACGTTCGGTCACCCCTCCACTTT. Translating it yields CASRLSDVRSPLHF.

This chain uses TRBV5-5 with TRBJ1-1, with D possibly TRBD1 on 6 matching bases. Germline CDR1 SGHKS, CDR2 YYEKEE (reference sequence). The V end was cut by 1 base, the J end by 4 bases, with 11 bases between. The CDR3 contains 14 residues. The CDR3 nucleotides are TGTGCCAGCAGCTTGAGAGGGGGGGGCACTGAAGCTTTCTTT. Residues: CASSLRGGGTEAFF.

Here the CDR3 reads CASSYTSGNSYEQYF. The CDR3 nucleotides are TGTGCCAGCAGCTATACTAGCGGGAACTCCTACGAGCAGTACTTC. V and J are TRBV7-2 and TRBJ2-7; 10 positions match TRBD2. The CDR3 totals 15 residues. Losses at the gene ends were 4 bases for V and 0 bases for J; bases not matched to a gene: 3. CDR1 and CDR2 from the germline V gene are SGHTA and FQGNSA.

V is TRBV5-1 and J is TRBJ1-2, with no clear D. Trimming took off 0 bases at V and 3 bases at J, with 12 bases between the two ends. The CDR3 runs 15 residues. The V gene's germline CDR1 is SGHRS and CDR2 YFSETQ. DNA of the CDR3: TGCGCCAGCAGCTTGGAAGGTACGTCGGACTATGGCTACACCTTC. Its translation is CASSLEGTSDYGYTF.

The V gene is TRBV30, the J gene TRBJ2-3, with 9 bases identical to TRBD2. Germline assignment: CDR1 GTSNPN and CDR2 SVGIG (reference sequence). J lost 4 bases, V lost 1 base, and 9 bases had no gene match. This CDR3 contains 16 residues. The CDR3 nucleotides read TGTGCCTGGAGTGGGGGACTTAGCGGGAGATCAGATACGCAGTATTTT. It translates to CAWSGGLSGRSDTQYF.

This chain uses TRBV19 with TRBJ2-7; D is perhaps TRBD2 (5 bases). The CDR3 contains 13 residues. V lost 5 bases and J 7 bases, leaving 15 bases between the germline ends. Per germline, CDR1 LNHDA and CDR2 SQIVND (reference sequence). CDR3 loop: CASSWISTGEQYF. Here the CDR3 DNA reads TGTGCCAGTAGTTGGATTTCCACGGGGGAGCAGTACTTC. Supplemented by reference TRBV19 and TRBJ2-7, the full variable domain reads DGGITQSPKYLFRKEGQNVTLSCEQNLNHDAMYWYRQDPGQGLRLIYYSQIVNDFQKGDIAEGYSVSREKKESFPLTVTSAQKNPTAFYLCASSWISTGEQYFGPGTRLTVT.

The chain links TRBV12-3 or TRBV12-4 to TRBJ1-4; D is unresolved. V dropped 3 bases and J dropped 10 bases, with 12 bases sitting between them. The CDR3 totals 13 residues. The CDR3 is CASSFGGNGKLFF. In nucleotides, the CDR3 is TGTGCCAGCAGTTTTGGAGGTAACGGAAAACTGTTTTTT.

This chain joins TRBV7-2 and TRBJ1-5; D is unclear. V lost 2 bases, J lost 2 bases, and 13 bases lay in between. Germline V CDR1 and CDR2: SGHTA, FQGNSA. The CDR3 sequence is 16 residues long. CDR3 coding DNA: TGTGCCAGCAGCTTATGGAACCCCGTTCGCAATCAGCCCCAGCATTTT. Amino acids: CASSLWNPVRNQPQHF.

The chain employs TRBV5-1 and TRBJ2-3; maybe TRBD2 (5 bases). The germline gives CDR1 SGHRS, CDR2 YFSETQ. V was trimmed by 0 bases and J by 2 bases, leaving 10 bases between them. The CDR3 is 15 amino acids. The CDR3 reads CASSLGGNPTDTQYF. The CDR3 DNA reads TGCGCCAGCAGCTTGGGAGGGAATCCCACAGATACGCAGTATTTT.

The CDR3 nucleotides read TGTGCCAGCACCAGTCAAGCGGAGAAACTAGCGAACACCGGGGAGCTGTTTTTT. Its protein product is CASTSQAEKLANTGELFF. The rearrangement links TRBV27 to TRBJ2-2; tentative D call: TRBD2 (5 bases). Trimming removed 7 bases from V and 0 bases from J, with 21 bases in between. CDR3 size: 18 residues. Germline assignment: CDR1 MNHEY and CDR2 SMNVEV (reference sequence).

The chain recombines TRBV28 with TRBJ1-1; no clear D. CDR1 is MDHEN and CDR2 is SYDVKM in the germline V gene. This CDR3 is 11 amino acids long. V was trimmed by 8 bases and J by 5 bases, leaving 9 bases between them. The CDR3 DNA reads as TGTGCCAGCGAGCAAGGGACTGAAGCTTTCTTT. This codes for CASEQGTEAFF.